The sequence of this T cell receptor (beta chain) was determined in a study of T cells in Graves' hyperthyroidism and ophthalmopathy (dated by TCRdb to the late 2010s). General notes on the study: Peripheral blood was collected at initial diagnosis, before any treatment. A discovery cohort of 95 to 100 patients, 43 with Graves' ophthalmopathy and approximately 57 with stable Graves' hyperthyroidism, was used to find distinguishing TCR V-J signatures. An independent validation cohort of about 20 hyperthyroidism patients and more than 15 patients who later progressed to ophthalmopathy tested prospective prediction of ophthalmopathy. For training and testing, the 100 or so patients in the discovery cohort were randomly divided in a 7:3 ratio. In addition, the study compared T-cell repertoires in thyroid tissue and in blood from six Graves' hyperthyroidism patients. Following sampling, methimazole starting at 30 mg daily was given to hyperthyroidism patients, and high-dose intravenous methylprednisolone was given to ophthalmopathy patients. According to the paper, TCR Vbeta CDR3 sequencing was carried out on about 140 peripheral blood samples, which came from some 41 ophthalmopathy, fewer than 80 hyperthyroidism and about 17 progressor patients.

TCR beta CDR3 regions were amplified from RNA transcripts. A first-round RT-PCR of the TCR CDR3 used the HTBI primer set with the Qiagen OneStep RT-PCR kit. Libraries were constructed in a second round of multiplex PCR, after which size selection and purification were performed. Sequencing of the libraries was done on an Illumina HiSeq2000 using paired-end 100 bp reads. In the authors' own workflow: SOAPnuke was used to process the raw data, throwing out any read that contained adapters or uncalled bases, had a mean Phred below 15, or lacked an exact constant-primer or identifier match. High-quality paired reads were merged with COPE v1.2.5, and unique nucleotide sequences were defined as clonotypes. Clonotypes were aligned to IMGT TRBV, TRBD and TRBJ reference segments using MiTCR v1.1. The analysis was restricted to V-J combinations with a frequency above 0.0001, which together covered 99% to 99.2% of the repertoires. The TCS score was defined as the ratio of F50 (clonal expansion) to E x V (chaos), calculated using BLOSUM62-based TCRdist between CDR3 peptides within each V-J. Welch's t-statistics and random forest reduced around 520 V-J features to 13, which were used in a naive Bayes classifier (R e1071). Using fastp trimming at Q25 and MiXCR clonotype assembly, TCRdb reanalyzed the public sequencing data and kept in-frame beta chains. Each entry is one CDR3 protein sequence, shown with its most common DNA and genes. These V and J calls originate from TCRdb's pipeline instead of the authors' own analysis. The sample profile shows a few hundred thousand distinct CDR3 sequences; roughly an eighth of them were found once. The leading ten clones occupy approximately 5.8% of the sample.

This clonotype occurred many times. The antigen this receptor binds is unknown. Per-base quality was not reported, and no clone a single base away is much larger than it. Here is what the overall study found, with its caveats: Ophthalmopathy was separated from stable hyperthyroidism by a 13 V-J signature model, with 85% to 90% sensitivity and just over 81% specificity obtained in cross-validation and 80%/75% obtained in testing. In validation, the model predicted progression to ophthalmopathy with 55% to 71% sensitivity and 72% to 75% specificity, a median of 6.5 months before onset. Sample size was not statistically predetermined, and investigators were not blinded to group allocation. Blood samples also contained most of the expanded thyroid clonotypes (frequency above 0.001), which suggests that blood repertoires may reflect thyroid immune responses.

Stable Graves' hyperthyroidism was defined as the absence of progression to ophthalmopathy over 18 months of follow-up. Hyperthyroidism patients were newly diagnosed, had a disease duration of under 2 months, and were aged 18 to 65 years. Patients with uncontrolled infections, other autoimmune diseases, pregnancy or lactation were excluded. Diagnoses relied on clinical symptoms, serum thyroxine and TRAb, thyroid ultrasound and orbital computed tomography. PBMCs were isolated from 8 to 10 ml of fresh peripheral blood by Ficoll-Paque density gradient centrifugation. Trizol reagent was used to extract total RNA, and RNA quality was then checked on an Agilent 2100 Bioanalyzer. V lost 5 bases and J lost 5 bases; the stretch between them is 15 bases long. The CDR3 covers 14 residues, taking in both the cysteine and the phenylalanine. The only DNA kept is the CDR3, 42 bases in frame from the first base. Looking up the germline V gene yields CDR1 MDHEN and CDR2 SYDVKM.

The chain employs TRBV28 and TRBJ1-1, with TRBD1 perhaps the D gene, on 5 matching bases. This sequence originates from a woman younger than 35 with Graves' hyperthyroidism. The sample comprised blood. Here is the DNA: TGTGCCAGCAGTCCGCCGCAGGGAGATACTGAAGCTTTCTTT. Translated, it reads CASSPPQGDTEAFF.